The clone carrying this T cell receptor (beta chain) has more than one count but fewer than ten. The sample belongs to a study of cytomegalovirus exposure and HLA in healthy donors. CDR3 length: 14 amino acids. V lost 0 bases to trimming and J lost 7 bases, with 13 bases between them. Per the germline V gene, CDR1 is SGDLS and CDR2 is YYNGEE. It was with 60 Vbeta and 13 Jbeta primers that the PCR ran. Profiling relied on immunoSEQ multiplex PCR, and the TCRdb table lists in-frame clones only, not all of them. Here the sample spans 35,000 to 45,000 clones, around 50% being singletons. The sample consisted of PBMCs. This TCR was recovered from a woman between 35 and 50 years old in good health and CMV-seropositive. The rearrangement links TRBV9 to TRBJ1-2; D gene uncertain. CDR3 sequence (DNA): TGTGCCAGCAGCGTAGACTCGACATCCTCTGGCTACACCTTC. Translated, it gives CASSVDSTSSGYTF.